One T cell receptor beta chain is described in this entry. What it recognizes is unknown. These data originate in a study of cytomegalovirus exposure and HLA in healthy donors. Study results and limitations: A later analysis revealed that TCR association rates differed between HLA loci, peaking at DRB1 and bottoming out at HLA-C.

PCR amplification relied on 60 Vbeta primers (plus 13 Jbeta primers). The table came from immunoSEQ multiplex PCR; TCRdb's copy has only in-frame clones and leaves some out. This sample has 130,000 to 150,000 clones; about 74% occur once, and the top ten carry 3.5% to 5%. The ends lost 5 bases at V and 7 bases at J; junction bases unmatched: 8. Germline V gene sequence: CDR1 SGHTA, CDR2 FQGNSA. This CDR3 comprises 15 residues. The chain carries TRBV7-2 and TRBJ2-4; 10 positions match TRBD2. The sequenced sample was PBMCs. This TCR was recovered from a man between 18 and 35 years old in good health and CMV-seropositive. This CDR3 is CASSPAGGPQNIQYF. The CDR3 DNA reads as TGTGCCAGCAGCCCAGCGGGGGGGCCCCAGAACATTCAGTACTTC.